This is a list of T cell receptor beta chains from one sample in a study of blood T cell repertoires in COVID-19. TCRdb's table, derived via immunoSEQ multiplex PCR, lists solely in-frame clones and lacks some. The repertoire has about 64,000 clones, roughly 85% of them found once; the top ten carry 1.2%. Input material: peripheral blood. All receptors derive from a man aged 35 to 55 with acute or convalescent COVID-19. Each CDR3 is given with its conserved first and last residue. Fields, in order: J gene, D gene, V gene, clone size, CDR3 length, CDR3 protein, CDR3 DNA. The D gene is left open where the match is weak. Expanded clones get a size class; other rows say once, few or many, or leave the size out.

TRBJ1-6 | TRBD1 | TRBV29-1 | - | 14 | CSARGTGTNSPLHF | TGCAGCGCCCGAGGGACAGGGACAAATTCACCCCTCCACTTT
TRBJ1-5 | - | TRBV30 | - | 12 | CAWSVHDQPQHF | TGTGCCTGGAGTGTACATGATCAGCCCCAGCATTTT
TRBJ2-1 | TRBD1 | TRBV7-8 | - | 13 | CASSPQHGTGSFF | TGTGCCAGCAGCCCACAGCACGGGACAGGGTCGTTCTTC
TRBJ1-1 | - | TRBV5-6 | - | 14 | CASSYATGNTEAFF | TGTGCCAGCAGCTACGCGACAGGAAACACTGAAGCTTTCTTT
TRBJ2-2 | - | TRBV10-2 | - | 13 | CASTLTDTGELFF | TGCGCCAGCACCCTAACAGACACCGGGGAGCTGTTTTTT
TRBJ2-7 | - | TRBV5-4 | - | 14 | CASSLERRSYEQYF | TGTGCCAGCAGCTTGGAGAGGAGGAGCTACGAGCAGTACTTC
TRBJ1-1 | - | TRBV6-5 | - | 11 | CAHASVTEAFF | TGTGCCCACGCATCGGTTACTGAAGCTTTCTTT
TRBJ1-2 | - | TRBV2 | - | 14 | CASRGAGDHYGYTF | TGTGCCAGCAGAGGGGCAGGGGATCATTATGGCTACACCTTC
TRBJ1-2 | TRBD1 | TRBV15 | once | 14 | CATTKDRVLYGYTF | TGTGCCACCACAAAGGACAGGGTGCTCTATGGCTACACCTTC
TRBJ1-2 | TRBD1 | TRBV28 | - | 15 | CATGAGGNKGYGYTF | TGTGCCACGGGGGCAGGGGGAAATAAAGGCTATGGCTACACCTTC
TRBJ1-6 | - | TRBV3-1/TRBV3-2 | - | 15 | CASSQGAGMGSPLHF | TGTGCCAGCAGCCAAGGCGCAGGGATGGGTTCACCCCTCCACTTT
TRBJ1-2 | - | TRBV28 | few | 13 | CASGPHGSQAYTF | TGTGCCAGCGGTCCTCACGGGAGTCAGGCCTACACCTTC
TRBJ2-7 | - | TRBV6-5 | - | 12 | CASSQGTYEQYF | TGTGCCAGCAGTCAGGGGACCTACGAGCAGTACTTC
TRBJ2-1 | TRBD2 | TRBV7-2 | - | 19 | CASSSTSGGTIFSYNEQFF | TGTGCCAGCAGCTCGACTAGCGGGGGGACCATCTTCTCCTACAATGAGCAGTTCTTC
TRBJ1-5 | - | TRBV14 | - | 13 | CASSQDTAGPQHF | TGTGCCAGCAGCCAAGATACGGCGGGCCCCCAGCATTTT
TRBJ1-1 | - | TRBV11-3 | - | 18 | CASSLGGSATILNTEAFF | TGTGCCAGCAGCTTAGGAGGGAGCGCGACCATCCTGAACACTGAAGCTTTCTTT
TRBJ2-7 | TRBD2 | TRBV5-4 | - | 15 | CASSPLAGGRDEQYF | TGTGCCAGCAGCCCCCTAGCGGGGGGGCGTGACGAGCAGTACTTC
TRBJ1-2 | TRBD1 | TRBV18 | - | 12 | CASAGQGYGYTF | TGTGCCAGCGCGGGACAGGGCTATGGCTACACCTTC
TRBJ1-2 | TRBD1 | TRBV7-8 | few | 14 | CASSLLAQGEGYTF | TGTGCCAGCAGCCTCCTAGCGCAGGGGGAAGGCTACACCTTC
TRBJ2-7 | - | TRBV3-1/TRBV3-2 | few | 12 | CASSPVGAKQYF | TGTGCCAGCAGCCCCGTGGGCGCAAAGCAGTACTTC
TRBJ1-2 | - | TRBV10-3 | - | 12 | CAISESQYGYTF | TGTGCCATCAGTGAGTCACAGTATGGCTACACCTTC
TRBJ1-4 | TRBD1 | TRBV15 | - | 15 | CATSRLDRGGEKLFF | TGTGCCACCAGCAGATTAGACAGGGGGGGCGAAAAACTGTTTTTT
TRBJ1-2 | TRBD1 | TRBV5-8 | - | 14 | CASSMDRGGYGYTF | TGTGCCAGCAGCATGGACAGGGGCGGCTATGGCTACACCTTC
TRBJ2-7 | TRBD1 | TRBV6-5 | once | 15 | CASSQQDRGLREQYF | TGTGCCAGCAGTCAACAGGACAGGGGGCTAAGGGAGCAGTACTTC
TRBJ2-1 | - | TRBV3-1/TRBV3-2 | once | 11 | CASSLHFLQFF | TGTGCCAGCAGCCTTCACTTCCTACAGTTCTTC
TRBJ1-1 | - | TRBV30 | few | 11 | CAWTRLPGAFF | TGTGCCTGGACGAGACTCCCCGGGGCTTTCTTT
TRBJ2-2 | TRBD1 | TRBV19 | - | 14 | CASRRGQDVGELFF | TGTGCCAGTAGGAGGGGACAGGACGTCGGGGAGCTGTTTTTT
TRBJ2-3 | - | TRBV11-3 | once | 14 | CASRRGLGTDTQYF | TGTGCCAGCCGGCGGGGGCTTGGCACAGATACGCAGTATTTT
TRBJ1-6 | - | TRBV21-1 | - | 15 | CASARAKLRNSPLHF | TGTGCCAGCGCGAGGGCAAAGCTAAGGAATTCACCCCTCCACTTT
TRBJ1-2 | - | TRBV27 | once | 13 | CASRRGQMGGYTF | TGTGCCAGCAGACGCGGACAGATGGGTGGCTACACCTTC
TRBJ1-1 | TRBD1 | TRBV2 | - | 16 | CASSEARQGLNTEAFF | TGTGCCAGCAGTGAAGCCCGACAGGGGCTGAACACTGAAGCTTTCTTT
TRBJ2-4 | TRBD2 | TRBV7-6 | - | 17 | CASSFGYAGGIQNIQYF | TGTGCCAGCAGCTTTGGATATGCGGGGGGCATCCAAAACATTCAGTACTTC
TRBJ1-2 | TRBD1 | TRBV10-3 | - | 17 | CAAQGDDRVLTGGGYTF | TGTGCCGCCCAGGGGGATGACAGGGTACTGACGGGCGGCGGCTACACCTTC
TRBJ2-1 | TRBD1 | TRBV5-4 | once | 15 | CASLNRDRAYNEQFF | TGTGCCAGTCTCAATCGGGACAGGGCCTACAATGAGCAGTTCTTC
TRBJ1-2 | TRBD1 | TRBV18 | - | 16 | CASSPRDRGQGYGYTF | TGTGCCAGCTCACCACGGGACAGGGGGCAGGGCTATGGCTACACCTTC
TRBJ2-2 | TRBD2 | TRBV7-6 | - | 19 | CASSLGPLAGGQNTGELFF | TGTGCCAGCAGCTTAGGACCCCTAGCGGGGGGGCAAAACACCGGGGAGCTGTTTTTT
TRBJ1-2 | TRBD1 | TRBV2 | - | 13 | CASSETGGGGYTF | TGTGCCAGCAGTGAAACGGGAGGGGGCGGCTACACCTTC
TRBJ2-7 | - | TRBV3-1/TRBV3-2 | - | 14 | CASSQEKRAYEQYF | TGTGCCAGCAGCCAAGAGAAGAGGGCCTACGAGCAGTACTTC
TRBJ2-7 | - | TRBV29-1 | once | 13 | CSVGPRSGGEQYF | TGCAGCGTTGGACCCCGGTCAGGAGGGGAGCAGTACTTC
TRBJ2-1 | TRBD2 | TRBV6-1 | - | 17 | CASSDLLTSARFNEQFF | TGTGCCAGCAGTGACCTCCTTACTAGCGCTAGGTTCAATGAGCAGTTCTTC
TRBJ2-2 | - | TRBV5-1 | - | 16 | CASSLVPPAEVRELFF | TGCGCCAGCAGCTTGGTCCCCCCGGCCGAGGTACGAGAGCTGTTTTTT
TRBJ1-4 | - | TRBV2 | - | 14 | CASSDGLLNEKLFF | TGTGCCAGCAGTGATGGGCTGCTGAATGAAAAACTGTTTTTT
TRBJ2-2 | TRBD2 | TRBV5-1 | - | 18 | CASSPTDYGSGDAGELFF | TGCGCCAGCAGCCCAACGGACTATGGTAGCGGGGACGCCGGGGAGCTGTTTTTT
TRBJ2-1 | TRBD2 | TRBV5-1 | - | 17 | CASSLARAVAGGGEQFF | TGCGCCAGCAGCTTGGCCAGAGCGGTGGCGGGGGGCGGTGAGCAGTTCTTC
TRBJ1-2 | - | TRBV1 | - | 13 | CTSRPRANYGYTF | TGCACCAGCCGCCCCAGGGCCAACTATGGCTACACCTTC
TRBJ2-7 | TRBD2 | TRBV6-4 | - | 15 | CASGGGRGENDEQYF | TGTGCCAGCGGGGGTGGGAGGGGCGAGAACGACGAGCAGTACTTC
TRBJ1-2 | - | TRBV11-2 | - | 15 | CASSSRRQGNYGYTF | TGTGCCAGCAGCTCCCGTCGGCAGGGGAACTATGGCTACACCTTC
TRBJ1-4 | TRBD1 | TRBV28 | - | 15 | CASSSSGQRNEKLFF | TGTGCCAGCAGCTCCTCGGGACAGCGCAATGAAAAACTGTTTTTT
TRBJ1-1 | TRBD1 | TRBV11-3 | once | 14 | CASSSGQVNTEAFF | TGTGCCAGCAGCTCGGGACAGGTGAACACTGAAGCTTTCTTT
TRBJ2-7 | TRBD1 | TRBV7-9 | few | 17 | CASSLLGGRTGPYEQYF | TGTGCCAGCAGCTTACTGGGGGGTAGGACAGGGCCCTACGAGCAGTACTTC
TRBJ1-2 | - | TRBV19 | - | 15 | CASSIDRTVRYGYTF | TGTGCCAGTAGTATCGATCGGACAGTAAGATATGGCTACACCTTC
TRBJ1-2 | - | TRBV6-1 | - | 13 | CASSDSSGYGYTF | TGTGCCAGCAGTGATTCGTCAGGGTATGGCTACACCTTC
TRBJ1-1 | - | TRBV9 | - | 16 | CASSPDGWGVNTEAFF | TGTGCCAGCAGCCCAGACGGGTGGGGAGTGAACACTGAAGCTTTCTTT
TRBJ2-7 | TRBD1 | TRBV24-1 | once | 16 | CATSDLRGQGDYEQYF | TGTGCCACCAGTGATTTGCGGGGACAGGGGGATTACGAGCAGTACTTC